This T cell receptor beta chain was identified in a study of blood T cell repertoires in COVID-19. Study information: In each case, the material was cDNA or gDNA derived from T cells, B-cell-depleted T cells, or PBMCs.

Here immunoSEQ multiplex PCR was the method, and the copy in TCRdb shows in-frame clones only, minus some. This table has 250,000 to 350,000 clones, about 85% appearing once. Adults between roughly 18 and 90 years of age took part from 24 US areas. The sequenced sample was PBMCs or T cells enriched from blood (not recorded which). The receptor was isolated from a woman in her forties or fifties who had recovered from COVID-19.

The CDR3 region is CASSSRDRGYTGELFF. In DNA form, the CDR3 reads TGCGCCAGCAGCTCCCGGGACAGGGGTTACACCGGGGAGCTGTTTTTT. V gene TRBV4-1 combines with J gene TRBJ2-2, with 10 bases lining up with TRBD1. CDR3 size: 16 residues. The trim removed 5 bases at V and 3 bases at J, leaving 6 bases unmatched. Germline V gene data show CDR1 as MGHRA and CDR2 as YSYEKL.